This T cell receptor beta chain derives from a study of T cells after posttransplantation cyclophosphamide. Study-wide points: Donor CD8+ memory clones often dominated recipient blood repertoires at later times. Recipient CMV seropositivity and CMV reactivation strongly tracked TRB clonality.

CDR3 length: 16 amino acids. Between the trimmed V and J ends, which lost 3 bases and 5 bases, there was a span of 19 bases. CDR1 is MRHNA, CDR2 SNTAGT, per germline. This related bone marrow graft donor gave peripheral blood on the day of marrow donation. This clone was seen repeatedly, ten times or more. Its matching antigen is unknown. Data came from immunoSEQ multiplex PCR; TCRdb stores just in-frame clones and leaves some out. This record lists 40,000 to 55,000 clones, none seen once only, and the top ten clones contain 2% to 2.5%. The sequence came from a man aged 40-49 years in good health, CMV-negative, and a related stem cell transplant donor. This sequence joins TRBV6-4 and TRBJ1-2, with D unresolved. The sequencing sample was made of PBMCs. In nucleotides, the CDR3 is TGTGCCAGCAGTGATCGGTTCGGTGCCCTGGTTTATGGCTACACCTTC. It specifies CASSDRFGALVYGYTF.